This TCR beta chain was profiled in a study of blood T cell repertoires in COVID-19 (dated by TCRdb to about 2020). Concerning the study at large: Samples covering the acute and convalescent phases of COVID-19 were provided by collaborators in the United States, Italy and Spain. HLA class I and class II types, where available, came from metadata supplied by the sample provider rather than from assay-based typing. Samples were obtained from the ongoing ImmuneRACE study (first 160 participants) and from roughly 1,300 subjects provided by 6 global collaborators. A freely available public database, intended as a resource for researchers studying the immune response to SARS-CoV-2, is where the repertoires were released. A de-identified subject ID, COVID-19 status, age in years and sex were almost always included in the sample metadata. The dataset comprised deeply sampled blood TCRbeta repertoires from subjects exposed to, actively infected with, or recovered from COVID-19. The material from the prospective study consisted of cDNA or gDNA derived from T cells, B-cell-depleted T cells, or PBMCs. The investigation overall reported the following: The quantity of clinical and demographic metadata differed by source and by participant and was supplied without curation.

The CDR3 runs 12 amino acids, cysteine and phenylalanine included. CDR3 DNA is the only sequence kept; it has 36 bases, read in frame from the first base. Per the germline V gene, KGHDR is the CDR1 and SFDVKD is the CDR2. The V and J ends are trimmed by 5 bases and 5 bases, leaving 5 bases between them. TCRbeta CDR3 regions were amplified from genomic DNA using the immunoSEQ Assay, a bias-controlled multiplex PCR. Processing in the source paper ran as follows. Nucleated cell counts per sample were estimated from amplification of reference gene primers within the assay. Sequence reads were collapsed and filtered to measure the absolute abundance of every unique TCRbeta CDR3 rearrangement. For each sample, productive Simpson clonality was calculated as the square root of Simpson's diversity index across productive rearrangements. TCRdb provides this immuneACCESS table in a form limited to in-frame rearrangements. Some clones are lacking; in checked studies, under half of them reflect an unresolved V gene, and why the rest are absent is not known. D and trimming come from the DNA, and the V and J calls and clone size come from that table. The sample table records about 83,000 clones; around nine tenths of these occur just once. The ten largest clonotypes hold about 17% of the sample.

In regard to this clone: The antigen it recognizes is unknown. Per-base qualities were not stored, and no clone one base away is much larger.

Each collaborating institution followed its own protocols to collect whole blood in K2EDTA tubes. For TCRbeta analysis, collaborators shipped samples in one of three forms: frozen whole blood, isolated PBMCs, or DNA extracted from either of those sample types. The TCR sequence derives from a woman aged 80 or older with active or convalescent COVID-19. The sequencing sample was made of peripheral blood. This chain is built from TRBV24-1 and TRBJ2-2; no D gene call is confident. Here the CDR3 is given as CATSAGTGELFF. The nucleotide sequence reads TGTGCCACCAGTGCCGGGACCGGGGAGCTGTTTTTT.